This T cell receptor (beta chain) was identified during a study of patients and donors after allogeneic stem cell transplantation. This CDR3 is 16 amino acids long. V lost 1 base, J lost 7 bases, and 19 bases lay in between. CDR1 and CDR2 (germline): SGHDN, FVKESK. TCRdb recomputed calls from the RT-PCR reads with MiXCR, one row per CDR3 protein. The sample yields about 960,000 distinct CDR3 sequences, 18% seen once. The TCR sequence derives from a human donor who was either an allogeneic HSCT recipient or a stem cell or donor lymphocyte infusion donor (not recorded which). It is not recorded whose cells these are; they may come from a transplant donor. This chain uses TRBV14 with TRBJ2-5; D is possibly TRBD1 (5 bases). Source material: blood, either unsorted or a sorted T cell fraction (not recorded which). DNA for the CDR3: TGTGCCAGCAGCCAAGTGGAGCTTGGACCCCAGGGGACCCAGTACTTC. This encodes CASSQVELGPQGTQYF.